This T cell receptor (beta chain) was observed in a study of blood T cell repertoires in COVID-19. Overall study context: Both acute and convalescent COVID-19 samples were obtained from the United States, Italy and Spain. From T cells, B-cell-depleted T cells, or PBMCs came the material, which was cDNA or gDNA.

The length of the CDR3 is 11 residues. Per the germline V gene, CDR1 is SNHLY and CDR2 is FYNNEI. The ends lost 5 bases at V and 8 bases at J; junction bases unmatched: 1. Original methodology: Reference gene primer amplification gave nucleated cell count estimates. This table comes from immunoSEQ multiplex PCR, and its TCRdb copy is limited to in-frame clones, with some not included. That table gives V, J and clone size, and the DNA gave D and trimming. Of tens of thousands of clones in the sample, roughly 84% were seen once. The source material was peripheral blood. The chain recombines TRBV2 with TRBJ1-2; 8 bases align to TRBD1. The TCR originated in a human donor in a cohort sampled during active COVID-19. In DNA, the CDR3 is TGTGCCAGCAGTCAGGGGGCGGGCTACACCTTC. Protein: CASSQGAGYTF.